The 17 T cell receptor beta chains reported below all come from one sample, sequenced in a study of PD-L1 blockade in urothelial cancer. Documented time point: pretreatment peripheral blood. The method was immunoSEQ multiplex PCR; TCRdb's version includes in-frame clones alone and lacks a portion of them. The data show tens of thousands of clones, with around 88% seen just once and more than 12% held by the top ten. This specimen was PBMCs, taken around atezolizumab (anti-PD-L1) treatment. Receptors were obtained from a man in his 60s with urothelial cancer.

The J gene is TRBJ1-2, the V gene TRBV10-3; TRBD1 matches at 7 bases. The CDR3 runs to 15 residues. Germline V CDR1 and CDR2: ENHRY, SYGVKD. With V trimmed by 7 bases and J by 0 bases, 8 bases remained unmatched. The CDR3: CAITISGTANYGYTF. For the CDR3, the DNA is TGTGCCATCACCATCTCCGGGACAGCTAACTATGGCTACACCTTC.

This rearrangement joins TRBV7-2 to TRBJ2-7, with 7 nucleotides matching TRBD2. After removal of 2 bases from V and 5 bases from J, the junction contained 12 bases not matched to a gene. The length of the CDR3 is 16 residues. Germline V gene lookup returns CDR1 SGHTA and CDR2 FQGNSA. CDR3 nucleotide sequence: TGTGCCAGCAGCTTAACGAGCGGGGAAGGTAGGGACGAGCAGTACTTC. Translation: CASSLTSGEGRDEQYF.

The chain has TRBV4-1 and TRBJ2-7; TRBD2 aligns across 7 bases. V lost 0 bases, J lost 3 bases, and 11 bases stayed unmatched. This CDR3 spans 17 amino acids. Germline V gene lookup returns CDR1 MGHRA and CDR2 YSYEKL. This chain's CDR3 is CASSQDPRAGENYEQYF. CDR3 coding DNA: TGCGCCAGCAGCCAAGATCCCAGGGCGGGGGAGAACTACGAGCAGTACTTC.

The rearrangement links TRBV18 to TRBJ1-5, with a weak D call TRBD1 (5 bases). With 3 bases removed from V and 5 bases from J, the gap between germline ends came to 11 bases. CDR1 and CDR2 from the germline V gene are KGHSH and LQKENI. The CDR3 runs to 14 residues. The CDR3 here is CASSPAGDDQPQHF. For the CDR3, the DNA is TGTGCCAGCTCACCCGCGGGGGATGATCAGCCCCAGCATTTT.

J is TRBJ1-4 and V is TRBV29-1; D call uncertain. The CDR3 length is 12 residues. Germline CDR1 SQVTM, CDR2 ANQGSEA. V lost 7 bases and J 4 bases, leaving 10 bases between the germline ends. This chain's CDR3 is CSAGVGNEKLFF. In DNA, the CDR3 is TGCAGCGCCGGTGTTGGTAATGAAAAACTGTTTTTT.

This clone has just a few counts. V gene TRBV7-3 combines with J gene TRBJ2-3; 10 bases fit TRBD1. The germline V gene has CDR1 SGHTA and CDR2 FQGTGA. Trimming removed 6 bases from V and 3 bases from J; junction bases left unmatched: 6. This CDR3 comprises 15 residues. The CDR3 nucleotides read TGTGCCAGCAGGTCCGGGACAGGGGTAACAGATACGCAGTATTTT. Translation gives CASRSGTGVTDTQYF.

The chain links TRBV15 to TRBJ1-5; D possibly corresponds to TRBD1 (6 bases). The germline V gene encodes CDR1 LNHNV and CDR2 YYDKDF (reference sequence). The CDR3 runs 15 residues. Trimming cost V 0 bases and J 9 bases, with 15 bases left between them. In DNA, the CDR3 is TGTGCCACCAGCAGAGAGAGGGGGGGTAGAGGGCCCCAGCATTTT. This codes for CATSRERGGRGPQHF.

The genes are TRBV7-2 and TRBJ1-3; tentatively, D is TRBD1 (5 bases). Deletions cut 4 bases from V and 1 base from J, with 11 bases between. This CDR3 has 15 amino acids. The germline V gene encodes CDR1 SGHTA and CDR2 FQGNSA. CDR3 in amino acids: CASSWSGGSGNTIYF. DNA for the CDR3: TGTGCCAGCAGCTGGTCGGGGGGGTCTGGAAACACCATATATTTT.

The chain combines TRBV7-8 with TRBJ2-5, with D perhaps TRBD2 (6 bases). V was pared by 2 bases and J by 1 base, with 14 bases between. The germline CDR1 and CDR2 sequences are SGHVS and FQNEAQ. This CDR3 is built from 16 residues. The CDR3, as DNA: TGTGCCAGCAGCTTATATACCGGGGGAACCCAAGAGACCCAGTACTTC. This gives the protein CASSLYTGGTQETQYF.

The chain combines TRBV4-1 with TRBJ2-5; 7 bases are shared with TRBD2. In germline, CDR1 is MGHRA, CDR2 YSYEKL. This CDR3 is built from 16 residues. V was clipped by 0 bases and J by 2 bases; unmatched bases: 6. This CDR3 reads CASSQESRGNQETQYF. The CDR3 DNA is TGCGCCAGCAGCCAAGAGTCGCGGGGGAATCAAGAGACCCAGTACTTC.

The rearrangement joins TRBV28 to TRBJ2-7; 9 bases are a match to TRBD1. The germline V gene has CDR1 MDHEN and CDR2 SYDVKM. The CDR3 runs 14 residues. J was trimmed by 2 bases and V by 6 bases; bases with no gene match: 5. The CDR3 DNA is TGTGCCAGCAGGACAGGGGGAACCGCCTACGAGCAGTACTTC. This encodes CASRTGGTAYEQYF.

The chain has TRBV19 and TRBJ1-1; D may be TRBD1 (5 bases). CDR3 length equals 13 residues. V was pared by 4 bases and J by 5 bases, with 11 bases between. Germline assignment: CDR1 LNHDA and CDR2 SQIVND (reference sequence). In nucleotides, the CDR3 is TGTGCCAGTAGTACCGGGGACTATACTGAAGCTTTCTTT. This gives the protein CASSTGDYTEAFF. Full variable domain (missing parts from reference TRBV19 and TRBJ1-1): DGGITQSPKYLFRKEGQNVTLSCEQNLNHDAMYWYRQDPGQGLRLIYYSQIVNDFQKGDIAEGYSVSREKKESFPLTVTSAQKNPTAFYLCASSTGDYTEAFFGQGTRLTVV.

This clone was seen more than once but under ten times. This sequence joins TRBV6-4 and TRBJ2-7; the match to TRBD1 covers 8 bases. The germline gives CDR1 MRHNA, CDR2 SNTAGT. The CDR3 runs to 14 residues. The ends lost 6 bases at V and 6 bases at J; junction bases unmatched: 10. CDR3 DNA: TGTGCCAGCAGCCGGGACAGGTCGTCGGTCGAGCAGTACTTC. Amino acid sequence: CASSRDRSSVEQYF.

The gene calls are TRBV5-1 and TRBJ2-3, with 11 bases that match TRBD2. The V gene's germline CDR1 is SGHRS and CDR2 YFSETQ. The V and J ends lost 1 base and 3 bases, in that order; junction bases with no gene match: 4. This CDR3 contains 16 residues. DNA for the CDR3: TGCGCCAGCAGCTTGACTAGCGGGGGAGTTACAGATACGCAGTATTTT. Its protein is CASSLTSGGVTDTQYF. Complete variable domain (other parts from reference TRBV5-1 and TRBJ2-3): KAGVTQTPRYLIKTRGQQVTLSCSPISGHRSVSWYQQTPGQGLQFLFEYFSETQRNKGNFPGRFSGRQFSNSRSEMNVSTLELGDSALYLCASSLTSGGVTDTQYFGPGTRLTVL.

The rearrangement links TRBV7-9 to TRBJ2-7; 7 positions match TRBD1. Trimming at V came to 5 bases and at J to 5 bases, leaving 12 bases not matched to a gene. The CDR3 has 15 amino acids. CDR1 and CDR2 (germline): SEHNR, FQNEAQ (reference sequence). Here the CDR3 DNA reads TGTGCCAGCAGCCCCTTCTCGACAGGGAACAACGAGCAGTACTTC. It specifies CASSPFSTGNNEQYF.

The V and J genes are TRBV9 and TRBJ1-4; D is perhaps TRBD1 (5 bases). Trimming took off 0 bases at V and 7 bases at J, with 37 bases between the two ends. Germline loops: CDR1 SGDLS, CDR2 YYNGEE. The CDR3 has 23 residues. The CDR3 here is CASSVVSGVVAQVAGLMGEKLFF. CDR3 coding DNA: TGTGCCAGCAGCGTAGTAAGTGGGGTGGTTGCGCAGGTCGCAGGGTTAATGGGTGAAAAACTGTTTTTT.

The chain is built from TRBV18 and TRBJ2-1; a possible D gene is TRBD2 (6 bases). Trimming took off 3 bases at V and 5 bases at J, with 11 bases between the two ends. From germline, CDR1 is KGHSH and CDR2 LQKENI. The CDR3 sequence is 14 residues long. CDR3 sequence reads: CASSPGLSHNEQFF. The CDR3 DNA is TGTGCCAGCTCACCCGGACTATCTCACAATGAGCAGTTCTTC.